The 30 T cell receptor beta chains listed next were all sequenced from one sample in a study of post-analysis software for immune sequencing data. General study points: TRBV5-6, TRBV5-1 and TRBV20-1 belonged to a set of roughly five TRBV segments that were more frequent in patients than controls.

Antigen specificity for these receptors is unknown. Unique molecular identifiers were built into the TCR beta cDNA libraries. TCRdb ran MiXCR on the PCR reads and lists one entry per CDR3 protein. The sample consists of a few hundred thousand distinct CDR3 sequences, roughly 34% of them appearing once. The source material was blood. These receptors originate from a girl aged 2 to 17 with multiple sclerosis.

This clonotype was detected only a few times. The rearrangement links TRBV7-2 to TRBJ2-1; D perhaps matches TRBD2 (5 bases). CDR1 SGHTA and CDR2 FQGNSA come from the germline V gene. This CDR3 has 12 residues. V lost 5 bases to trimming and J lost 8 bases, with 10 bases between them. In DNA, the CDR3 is TGTGCCAGCAGCCTGGACTTGGATGAGCAGTTCTTC. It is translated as CASSLDLDEQFF. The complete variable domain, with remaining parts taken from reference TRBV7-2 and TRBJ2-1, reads GAGVSQSPSNKVTEKGKDVELRCDPISGHTALYWYRQSLGQGLEFLIYFQGNSAPDKSGLPSDRFSAERTGGSVSTLTIQRTQQEDSAVYLCASSLDLDEQFFGPGTRLTVL.

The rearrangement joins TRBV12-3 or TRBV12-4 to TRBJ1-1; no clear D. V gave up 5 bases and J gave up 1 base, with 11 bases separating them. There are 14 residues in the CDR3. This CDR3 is CASSKEYRNTEAFF. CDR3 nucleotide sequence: TGTGCCAGCAGTAAGGAATACCGGAACACTGAAGCTTTCTTT.

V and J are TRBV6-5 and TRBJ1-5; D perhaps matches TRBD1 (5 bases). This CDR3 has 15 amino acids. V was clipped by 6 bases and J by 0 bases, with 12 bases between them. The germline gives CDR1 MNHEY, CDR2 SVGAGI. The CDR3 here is CASRPNRGSNQPQHF. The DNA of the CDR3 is TGTGCCAGCAGACCCAATAGGGGTAGCAATCAGCCCCAGCATTTT.

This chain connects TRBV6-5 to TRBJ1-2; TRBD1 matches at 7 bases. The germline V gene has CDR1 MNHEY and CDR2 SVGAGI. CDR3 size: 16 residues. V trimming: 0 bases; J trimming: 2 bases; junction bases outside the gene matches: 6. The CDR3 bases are TGTGCCAGCAGTTACTCCTCAGGGGGAGTAAACTATGGCTACACCTTC. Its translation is CASSYSSGGVNYGYTF.

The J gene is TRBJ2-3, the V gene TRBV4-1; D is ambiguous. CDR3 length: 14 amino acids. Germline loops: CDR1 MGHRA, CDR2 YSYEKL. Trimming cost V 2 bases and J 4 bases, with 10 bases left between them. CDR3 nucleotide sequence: TGCGCCAGCAGCCAAATGAACGGCGCAGATACGCAGTATTTT. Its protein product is CASSQMNGADTQYF.

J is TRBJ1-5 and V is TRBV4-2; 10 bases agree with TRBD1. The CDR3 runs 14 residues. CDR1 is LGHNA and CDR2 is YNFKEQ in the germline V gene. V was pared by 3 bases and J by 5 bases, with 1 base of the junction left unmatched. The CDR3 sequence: CASSHGQGDQPQHF. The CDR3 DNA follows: TGTGCCAGCAGCCATGGACAGGGGGATCAGCCCCAGCATTTT.

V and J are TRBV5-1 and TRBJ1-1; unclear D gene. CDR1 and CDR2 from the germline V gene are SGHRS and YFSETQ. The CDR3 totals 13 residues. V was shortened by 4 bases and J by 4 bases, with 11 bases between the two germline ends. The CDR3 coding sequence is TGCGCCAGCAGCACGGGCCGTCGCACTGAAGCTTTCTTT. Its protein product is CASSTGRRTEAFF.

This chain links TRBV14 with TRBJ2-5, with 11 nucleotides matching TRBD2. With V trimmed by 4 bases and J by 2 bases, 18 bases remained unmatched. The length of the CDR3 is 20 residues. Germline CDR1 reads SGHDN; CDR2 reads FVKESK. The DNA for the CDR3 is TGTGCCAGCAGCCGCCACCCCCTTAGCGGGGGGGCGCAATATCAAGAGACCCAGTACTTC. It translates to CASSRHPLSGGAQYQETQYF.

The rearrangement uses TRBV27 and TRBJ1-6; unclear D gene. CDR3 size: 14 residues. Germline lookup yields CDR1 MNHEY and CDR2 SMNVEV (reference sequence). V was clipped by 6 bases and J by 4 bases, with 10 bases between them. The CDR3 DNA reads TGTGCCAGCAGGGGAGTACTTTATAATTCACCCCTCCACTTT. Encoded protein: CASRGVLYNSPLHF.

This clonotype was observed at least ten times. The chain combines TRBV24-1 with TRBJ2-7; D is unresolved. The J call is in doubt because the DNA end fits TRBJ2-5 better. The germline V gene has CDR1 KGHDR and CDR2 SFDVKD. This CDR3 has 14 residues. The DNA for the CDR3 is TGTGCCACCAGTGAAAGGGATGAACGGGAGACCCAGTACTTC. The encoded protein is CATSERDERETQYF.

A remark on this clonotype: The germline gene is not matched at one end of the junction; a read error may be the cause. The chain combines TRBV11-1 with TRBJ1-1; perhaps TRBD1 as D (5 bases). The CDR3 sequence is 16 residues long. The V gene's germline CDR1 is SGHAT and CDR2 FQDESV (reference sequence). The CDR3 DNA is TGTGCCGGCAGCCCACAGATCGGGACCATGAACACTGAAGCTTTCTTT. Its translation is CAGSPQIGTMNTEAFF.

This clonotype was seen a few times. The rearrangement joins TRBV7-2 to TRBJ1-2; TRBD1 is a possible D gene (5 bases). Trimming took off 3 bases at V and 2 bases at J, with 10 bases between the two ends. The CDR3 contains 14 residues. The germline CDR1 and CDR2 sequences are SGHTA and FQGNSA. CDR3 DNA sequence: TGTGCCAGCAGCTTTATCGGGGCAAACTATGGCTACACCTTC. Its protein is CASSFIGANYGYTF.

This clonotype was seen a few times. In DNA form, the CDR3 reads TGTGCCACCAGCGATACAGGGGCCTATGGCTACACCTTC. Protein: CATSDTGAYGYTF. The rearrangement joins TRBV15 to TRBJ1-2; 7 bases match TRBD1. J lost 4 bases, V lost 5 bases, and 4 bases had no gene match. The CDR3 is 13 amino acids. Germline lookup yields CDR1 LNHNV and CDR2 YYDKDF (reference sequence).

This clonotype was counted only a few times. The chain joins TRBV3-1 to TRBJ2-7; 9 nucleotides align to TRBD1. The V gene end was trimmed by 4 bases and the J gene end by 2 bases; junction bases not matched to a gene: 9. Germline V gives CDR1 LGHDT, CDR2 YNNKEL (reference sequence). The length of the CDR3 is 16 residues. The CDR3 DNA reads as TGTGCCAGCAGCCCTGCTTTGGGACAGGGACCCTACGAGCAGTACTTC. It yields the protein CASSPALGQGPYEQYF.

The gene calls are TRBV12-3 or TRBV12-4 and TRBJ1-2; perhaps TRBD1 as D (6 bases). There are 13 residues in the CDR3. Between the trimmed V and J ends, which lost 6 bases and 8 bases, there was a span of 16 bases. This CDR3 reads CASSRDRQAGYTF. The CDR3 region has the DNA TGTGCCAGCAGCAGGGACCGACAGGCAGGCTACACCTTC.

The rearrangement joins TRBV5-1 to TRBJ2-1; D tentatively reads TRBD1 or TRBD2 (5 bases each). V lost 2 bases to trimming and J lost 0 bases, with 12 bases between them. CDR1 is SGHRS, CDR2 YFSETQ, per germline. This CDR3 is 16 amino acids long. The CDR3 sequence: CASSLGTSSSYNEQFF. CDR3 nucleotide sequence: TGCGCCAGCAGCTTAGGGACCAGCAGCTCCTACAATGAGCAGTTCTTC.

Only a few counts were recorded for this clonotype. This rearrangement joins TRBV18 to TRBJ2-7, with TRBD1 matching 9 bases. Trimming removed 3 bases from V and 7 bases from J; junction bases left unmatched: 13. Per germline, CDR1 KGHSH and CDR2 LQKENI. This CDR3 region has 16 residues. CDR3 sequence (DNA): TGTGCCAGCTCACCTTACCGGGGACAGGGCCGAGATGAGCAGTACTTC. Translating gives CASSPYRGQGRDEQYF.

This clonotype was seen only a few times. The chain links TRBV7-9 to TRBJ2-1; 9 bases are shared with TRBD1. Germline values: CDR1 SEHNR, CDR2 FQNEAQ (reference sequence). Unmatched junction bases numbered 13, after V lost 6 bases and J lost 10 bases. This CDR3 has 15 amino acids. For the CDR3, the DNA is TGTGCCAGCAGTCAGGGGACAGGGAGAATCTTGGAGCAGTTCTTC. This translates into CASSQGTGRILEQFF.

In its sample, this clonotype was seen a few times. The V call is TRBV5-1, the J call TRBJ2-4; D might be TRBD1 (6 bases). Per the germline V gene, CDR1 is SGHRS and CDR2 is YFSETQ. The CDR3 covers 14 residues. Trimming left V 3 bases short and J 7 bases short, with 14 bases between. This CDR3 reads CASSSQGSGNIQYF. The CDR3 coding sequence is TGCGCCAGCAGCTCGCAGGGGTCTGGGAACATTCAGTACTTC.

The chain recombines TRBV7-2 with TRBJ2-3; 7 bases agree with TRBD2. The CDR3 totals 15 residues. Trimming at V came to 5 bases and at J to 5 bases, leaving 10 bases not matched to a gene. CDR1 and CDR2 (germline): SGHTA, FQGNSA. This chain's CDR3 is CASSPGGTSLDTQYF. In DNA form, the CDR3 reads TGTGCCAGCAGCCCCGGGGGGACTTCTCTAGATACGCAGTATTTT. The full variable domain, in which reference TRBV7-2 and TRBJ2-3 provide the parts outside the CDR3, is GAGVSQSPSNKVTEKGKDVELRCDPISGHTALYWYRQSLGQGLEFLIYFQGNSAPDKSGLPSDRFSAERTGGSVSTLTIQRTQQEDSAVYLCASSPGGTSLDTQYFGPGTRLTVL.

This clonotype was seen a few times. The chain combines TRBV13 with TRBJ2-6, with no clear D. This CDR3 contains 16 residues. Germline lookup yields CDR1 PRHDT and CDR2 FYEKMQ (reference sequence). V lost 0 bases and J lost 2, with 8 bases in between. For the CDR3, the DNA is TGTGCCAGCAGCTTAGGTGCTCAACCTGGGGCCAACGTCCTGACTTTC. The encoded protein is CASSLGAQPGANVLTF. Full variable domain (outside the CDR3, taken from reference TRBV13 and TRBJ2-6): AAGVIQSPRHLIKEKRETATLKCYPIPRHDTVYWYQQGPGQDPQFLISFYEKMQSDKGSIPDRFSAQQFSDYHSELNMSSLELGDSALYFCASSLGAQPGANVLTFGAGSRLTVL.

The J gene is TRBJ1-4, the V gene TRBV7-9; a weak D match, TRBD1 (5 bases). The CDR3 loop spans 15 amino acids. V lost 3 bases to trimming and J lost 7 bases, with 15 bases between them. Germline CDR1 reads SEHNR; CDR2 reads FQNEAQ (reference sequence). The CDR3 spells CASSLPRGLGEKLFF. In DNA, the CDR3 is TGTGCCAGCAGCTTGCCTAGGGGTCTCGGTGAAAAACTGTTTTTT.

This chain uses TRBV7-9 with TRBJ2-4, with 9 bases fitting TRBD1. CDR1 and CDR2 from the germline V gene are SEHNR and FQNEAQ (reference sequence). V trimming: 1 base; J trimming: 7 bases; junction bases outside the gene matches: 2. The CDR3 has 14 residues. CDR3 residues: CASSLVGQGNIQYF. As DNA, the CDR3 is TGTGCCAGCAGCTTAGTTGGACAGGGGAACATTCAGTACTTC.

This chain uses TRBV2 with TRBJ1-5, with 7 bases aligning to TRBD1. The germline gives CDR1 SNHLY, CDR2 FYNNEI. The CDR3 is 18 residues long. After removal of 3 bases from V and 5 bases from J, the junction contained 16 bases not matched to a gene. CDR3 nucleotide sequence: TGTGCCAGCAGTGATTTTATTAGCGGGTCAGGGGGAGATCAGCCCCAGCATTTT. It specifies CASSDFISGSGGDQPQHF.

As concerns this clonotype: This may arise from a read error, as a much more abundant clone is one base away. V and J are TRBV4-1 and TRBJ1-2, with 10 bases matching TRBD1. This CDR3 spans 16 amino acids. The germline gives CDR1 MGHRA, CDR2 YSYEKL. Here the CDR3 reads CASSLTIRDRGYVYTF. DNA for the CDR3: TGCGCCAGCAGCTTGACAATCCGGGACAGGGGATATGTCTACACCTTC.

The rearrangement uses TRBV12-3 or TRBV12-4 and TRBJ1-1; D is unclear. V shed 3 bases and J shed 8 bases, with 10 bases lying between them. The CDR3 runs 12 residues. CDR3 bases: TGTGCCAGCAGTTTGAGACGTGGGGAAGCTTTCTTT. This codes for CASSLRRGEAFF.

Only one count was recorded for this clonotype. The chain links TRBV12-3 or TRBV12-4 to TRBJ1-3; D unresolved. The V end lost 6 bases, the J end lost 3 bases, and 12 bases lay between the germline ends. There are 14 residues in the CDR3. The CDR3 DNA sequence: TGTGCCAGCAGACCAGTTCTGATTGGAAACACCATATATTTT. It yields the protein CASRPVLIGNTIYF.

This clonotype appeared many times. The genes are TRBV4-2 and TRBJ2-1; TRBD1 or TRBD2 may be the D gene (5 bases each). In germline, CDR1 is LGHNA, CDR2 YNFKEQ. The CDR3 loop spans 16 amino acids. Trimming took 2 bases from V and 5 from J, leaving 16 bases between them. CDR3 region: CASSQMGVPPDNEQFF. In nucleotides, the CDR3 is TGTGCCAGCAGCCAAATGGGGGTACCTCCCGACAATGAGCAGTTCTTC.

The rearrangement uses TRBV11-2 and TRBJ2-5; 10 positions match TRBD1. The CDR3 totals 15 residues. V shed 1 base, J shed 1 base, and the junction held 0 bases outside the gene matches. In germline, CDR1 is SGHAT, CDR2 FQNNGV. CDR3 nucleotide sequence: TGTGCCAGCAGCTTAGGACAGGGGGCCCAAGAGACCCAGTACTTC. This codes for CASSLGQGAQETQYF.

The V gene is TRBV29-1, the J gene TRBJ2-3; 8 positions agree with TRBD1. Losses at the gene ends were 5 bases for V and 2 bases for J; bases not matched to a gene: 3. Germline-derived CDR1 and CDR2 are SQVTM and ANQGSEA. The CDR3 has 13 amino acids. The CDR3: CSVRDRNTDTQYF. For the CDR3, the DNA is TGCAGCGTTCGGGACAGGAACACAGATACGCAGTATTTT.